This entry is about one TCR beta chain. Its specificity is unknown. The data are from a study of T cell responses to AZD1222 COVID-19 vaccine. The study, taken as a whole, reports: A mostly white British donor set with more females was recruited, and clonal diversity was possibly underestimated. Sampling captured repertoires only after the peak T cell response. Reportedly, nearly half of unique spike TCRs recognized epitopes outside B.1.351/B.1.1.7 mutations.

The protocol was immunoSEQ multiplex PCR, while the TCRdb copy is restricted to in-frame clones and leaves out a portion. The table lists 57,000 or so clones, roughly three quarters of them singletons. The J segment lost 5 bases and the V segment lost 3 bases, leaving 1 base of the junction unmatched. CDR3 size: 15 residues. Germline CDR1 is MDHEN and CDR2 is SYDVKM. This receptor was obtained from an adult in good health. This chain joins TRBV28 and TRBJ2-3; 14 bases are a match to TRBD2. The sequencing here drew on peripheral blood, taken on day 0 of AZD1222 vaccination. CDR3 loop: CASSFGLAGGDTQYF. The CDR3 DNA reads TGTGCCAGCAGTTTCGGACTAGCGGGGGGAGATACGCAGTATTTT.